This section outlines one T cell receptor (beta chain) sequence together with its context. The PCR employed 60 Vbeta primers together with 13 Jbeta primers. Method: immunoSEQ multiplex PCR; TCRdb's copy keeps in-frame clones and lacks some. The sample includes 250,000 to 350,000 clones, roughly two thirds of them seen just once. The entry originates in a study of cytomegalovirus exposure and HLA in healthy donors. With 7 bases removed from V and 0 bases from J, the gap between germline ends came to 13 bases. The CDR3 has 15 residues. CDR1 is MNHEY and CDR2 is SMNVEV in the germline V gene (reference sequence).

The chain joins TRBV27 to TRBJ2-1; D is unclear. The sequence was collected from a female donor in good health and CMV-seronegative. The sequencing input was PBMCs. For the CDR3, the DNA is TGTGCCAGCACCCTAGACTTAGGCTCCTACAATGAGCAGTTCTTC. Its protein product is CASTLDLGSYNEQFF.